Following are 26 T cell receptor beta chains from one sample sequenced in a study of CD8+CD57+ T cells in acquired aplastic anemia. The TCR beta profiling, which covered VDJ combination and CDR3 sequence, was carried out using genomic DNA as the template. TCRdb recomputed calls from the reads with MiXCR, one row per CDR3 protein. In the table there are around 500,000 distinct CDR3 sequences, about a third of which are singletons. All sequencing subjects had displayed CD8+CD57+ cell expansion on flow cytometry. Source material: sorted CD4+, CD8+, or CD8+CD57+ T cells (not recorded which) from PBMCs. The source is a human donor with aplastic anemia.

This clonotype has at least ten counts. The rearrangement links TRBV2 to TRBJ1-5; TRBD1 aligns across 12 bases. Germline values: CDR1 SNHLY, CDR2 FYNNEI. This CDR3 comprises 13 residues. The trim removed 11 bases at V and 5 bases at J, leaving 4 bases unmatched. The CDR3 reads CAGGQGADQPQHF. As DNA, the CDR3 is TGTGCCGGGGGACAGGGGGCCGATCAGCCCCAGCATTTT.

The chain recombines TRBV20-1 with TRBJ2-7; TRBD1 agrees at 9 bases. J was trimmed by 2 bases and V by 0 bases; bases with no gene match: 5. CDR1 is DFQATT, CDR2 SNEGSKA, per germline (reference sequence). The CDR3 is 15 residues long. CDR3 bases: TGCAGTGCTAGAGATGGGCGACAGGGGGCCTACGAGCAGTACTTC. The encoded protein is CSARDGRQGAYEQYF.

This clonotype was found a few times. The chain couples TRBV7-8 to TRBJ1-1; 8 nucleotides align to TRBD1. In germline, CDR1 is SGHVS, CDR2 FQNEAQ. The CDR3 spans 14 residues. V dropped 5 bases and J dropped 10; count of bases not matched to a gene: 12. CDR3: CASSHQTGDPVAFF. CDR3 DNA sequence: TGTGCCAGCAGCCACCAGACAGGGGATCCCGTAGCTTTCTTT.

This clonotype showed up many times. The chain joins TRBV7-3 to TRBJ1-6; 8 bases match TRBD1. This CDR3 has 16 amino acids. V shed 3 bases, J shed 9 bases, and the junction held 10 bases outside the gene matches. The germline gives CDR1 SGHTA, CDR2 FQGTGA. CDR3 loop: CASSFSTGERSSPLHF. The CDR3 nucleotides are TGTGCCAGCAGCTTCTCGACAGGGGAAAGGAGTTCACCCCTCCACTTT.

This chain links TRBV7-8 with TRBJ1-6, with D unresolved. This CDR3 region has 13 residues. CDR1 and CDR2 from the germline V gene are SGHVS and FQNEAQ. The V end was cut by 11 bases, the J end by 7 bases, with 15 bases between. The CDR3 loop is CASHENPNSPLHF. CDR3 bases: TGTGCCTCACACGAAAACCCAAATTCACCCCTCCACTTT.

This clonotype has a handful of counts. This chain connects TRBV6-1 to TRBJ2-7; 10 bases match TRBD2. V lost 5 bases, J lost 7 bases, and 11 bases stayed unmatched. The CDR3 runs to 15 residues. In germline, CDR1 is MNHNS, CDR2 SASEGT. The CDR3 sequence is CASSPFLAGEGEQYF. In DNA, the CDR3 is TGTGCCAGCAGTCCATTTCTAGCGGGAGAAGGAGAGCAGTACTTC.

The DNA for the CDR3 is TGCAGTGCAGGGTTTGGCTACACCTTC. Translating it yields CSAGFGYTF. The chain carries TRBV20-1 and TRBJ1-2; no clear D gene. V was shortened by 6 bases and J by 7 bases, with 6 bases between the two germline ends. This CDR3 has 9 residues. Germline V gene sequence: CDR1 DFQATT, CDR2 SNEGSKA (reference sequence).

In this sample, this clonotype turned up many times. The chain links TRBV19 to TRBJ2-3; D ambiguous. Germline CDR1 and CDR2: LNHDA and SQIVND (reference sequence). The CDR3 is 15 residues long. With 3 bases removed from V and 2 bases from J, the gap between germline ends came to 12 bases. The CDR3 spells CASSIAGLHTDTQYF. DNA of the CDR3: TGTGCCAGTAGTATCGCCGGGCTACACACAGATACGCAGTATTTT.

This chain connects TRBV19 to TRBJ1-5; 10 bases map to TRBD1. V shed 8 bases and J 5 bases; nucleotides not matched to a gene: 3. The CDR3 has 13 residues. From germline, CDR1 is LNHDA and CDR2 SQIVND (reference sequence). This CDR3 reads CASRDRGHQPQHF. In DNA form, the CDR3 reads TGTGCCAGTCGGGACAGGGGACATCAGCCCCAGCATTTT.

In regard to this clonotype: Given the absence of the conserved phenylalanine or tryptophan at the CDR3 end, a read error is likely. Because the CDR3's place on the DNA is in doubt, the DNA is left out and the CDR3 is given as listed by TCRdb. The chain uses TRBV2 and TRBJ1-2. Germline CDR1 SNHLY, CDR2 FYNNEI. The CDR3 is made up of 10 amino acids, end residues included. This chain's CDR3 is CASSVDGSTY.

The chain recombines TRBV9 with TRBJ2-7; D is undetermined. V lost 8 bases and J 10 bases, leaving 19 bases between the germline ends. Germline CDR1 SGDLS, CDR2 YYNGEE. The CDR3 loop spans 12 amino acids. The CDR3 DNA follows: TGTGCCAGTTCCGACGGCGGCTACAATCAGTACTTC. Its translation: CASSDGGYNQYF. Variable domain in full (rest from reference TRBV9 and TRBJ2-7): DSGVTQTPKHLITATGQRVTLRCSPRSGDLSVYWYQQSLDQGLQFLIQYYNGEERAKGNILERFSAQQFPDLHSELNLSSLELGDSALYFCASSDGGYNQYFGPGTRLTVT.

The chain carries TRBV20-1 and TRBJ2-3, with 8 bases matching TRBD2. The trim removed 6 bases at V and 2 bases at J, leaving 7 bases unmatched. Germline V gene sequence: CDR1 DFQATT, CDR2 SNEGSKA (reference sequence). CDR3 length: 14 amino acids. The CDR3 coding sequence is TGCAGTGCGCCGCCGGGGGGGAACACAGATACGCAGTATTTT. Translation: CSAPPGGNTDTQYF.

This rearrangement joins TRBV10-1 to TRBJ2-7; TRBD1 aligns across 10 bases. The germline V gene encodes CDR1 WNHNN and CDR2 SYGVQD (reference sequence). The CDR3 spans 16 residues. J was trimmed by 1 base and V by 0 bases; bases with no gene match: 3. The chain's CDR3 is CASSESGQGPSYEQYF. CDR3 bases: TGCGCCAGCAGTGAGTCGGGACAGGGGCCATCCTACGAGCAGTACTTC.

This clonotype was seen a few times. The chain employs TRBV19 and TRBJ1-1; D may be TRBD1 (5 bases). Germline lookup yields CDR1 LNHDA and CDR2 SQIVND (reference sequence). Trimming left V 6 bases short and J 1 base short, with 12 bases between. The CDR3 sequence is 14 residues long. The CDR3 DNA follows: TGTGCCAGTAGCGTCGGACAAACGAACACTGAAGCTTTCTTT. Residues: CASSVGQTNTEAFF.

The chain has TRBV2 and TRBJ1-2, with D maybe TRBD1 (6 bases). The germline CDR1 and CDR2 sequences are SNHLY and FYNNEI. CDR3 length: 13 amino acids. V lost 8 bases, J lost 4 bases, and 14 bases lay in between. CDR3 DNA sequence: TGTGCCAGCTTGTTCTACAGGGCCTATGGCTACACCTTC. Its translation: CASLFYRAYGYTF.

This chain links TRBV6-1 with TRBJ1-2, with no clear D. V was clipped by 4 bases and J by 5 bases, with 17 bases between them. This CDR3 region has 15 residues. Germline assignment: CDR1 MNHNS and CDR2 SASEGT. The CDR3 loop is CASSGTTVPHYGYTF. CDR3 nucleotides: TGTGCCAGCAGTGGAACAACAGTGCCCCATTATGGCTACACCTTC.

V is TRBV15 and J is TRBJ2-7; 8 positions match TRBD2. The length of the CDR3 is 17 residues. Trimming cost V 3 bases and J 2 bases; bases outside gene matches: 12. Germline CDR1 is LNHNV and CDR2 is YYDKDF (reference sequence). The CDR3 DNA follows: TGTGCCACCAGCAGCCAGTCAACCCTAGCGGGTGCCTACGAGCAGTACTTC. Protein sequence: CATSSQSTLAGAYEQYF. Combining the CDR3 with reference TRBV15 and TRBJ2-7 gives the whole variable domain DAMVIQNPRYQVTQFGKPVTLSCSQTLNHNVMYWYQQKSSQAPKLLFHYYDKDFNNEADTPDNFQSRRPNTSFCFLDIRSPGLGDTAMYLCATSSQSTLAGAYEQYFGPGTRLTVT.

The chain carries TRBV5-5 and TRBJ2-3; D gene unclear. CDR3 size: 15 residues. Trimming pared 3 bases from V and 7 bases from J, leaving 18 bases between. CDR1 and CDR2 from the germline V gene are SGHKS and YYEKEE (reference sequence). The CDR3 spells CASSSSTLPPHTQYF. Written as DNA, the CDR3 is TGTGCCAGCAGCTCGTCCACCCTACCCCCCCATACGCAGTATTTT.

A few counts support this clonotype. A read error may account for a junction end that differs from germline. CDR3 sequence reads: CASSEAWGGYTEAFF. The CDR3 coding sequence is TGTGCCAGCAGTGAAGCTTGGGGAGGGTACACTGAAGCTTTCTTT. The V call is TRBV10-3, the J call TRBJ1-1; no firm D call. CDR3 size: 15 residues. Germline values: CDR1 ENHRY, CDR2 SYGVKD.

The table lists this clonotype with many counts. CDR3 nucleotides: TGTGCCATCAGCCGGACAGGGGGGGAGTTCGGCTATGGCTACACCTTC. As protein: CAISRTGGEFGYGYTF. The chain combines TRBV10-3 with TRBJ1-2, with TRBD1 matching over 10 bases. V was clipped by 6 bases and J by 4 bases; unmatched bases: 11. Germline loops: CDR1 ENHRY, CDR2 SYGVKD. This CDR3 spans 16 amino acids.

This clonotype showed up just a few times. This clone may be a read error of a much larger clone one base away. V usage is TRBV10-3 and J usage is TRBJ2-7, with 8 bases fitting TRBD1. The germline V gene encodes CDR1 ENHRY and CDR2 SYGVKD. There are 16 residues in the CDR3. The CDR3 DNA reads as TGTGCCATCAGTGAGTCAGGGTCAGGGGGCCCCTACGAGCAGCACTTC. Translating gives CAISESGSGGPYEQHF.

The sample holds a few counts of this clonotype. CDR3 in amino acids: CASRKDIMNTEAFF. The CDR3 bases are TGTGCCAGTAGAAAAGACATAATGAACACTGAAGCTTTCTTT. J is TRBJ1-1 and V is TRBV2, with unresolved D. CDR3 size: 14 residues. Trimming shortened V by 9 bases and J by 0 bases, and 14 bases separated the two germline ends. The V gene's germline CDR1 is SNHLY and CDR2 FYNNEI. The variable domain in full, with the rest retrieved from reference TRBV2 and TRBJ1-1, is EPEVTQTPSHQVTQMGQEVILRCVPISNHLYFYWYRQILGQKVEFLVSFYNNEISEKSEIFDDQFSVERPDGSNFTLKIRSTKLEDSAMYFCASRKDIMNTEAFFGQGTRLTVV.

The sample holds many counts of this clonotype. The V and J genes are TRBV25-1 and TRBJ2-1, with 13 bases identical to TRBD2. The germline V gene has CDR1 MGHDK and CDR2 SYGVNS. V lost 4 bases and J lost 3; bases outside the gene matches: 9. CDR3 size: 18 residues. The CDR3 DNA sequence: TGTGCCAGCAGTGTATACGCCCGACTAGCGGGGGGCTACAATGAGCAGTTCTTC. Amino acid sequence: CASSVYARLAGGYNEQFF. The whole variable domain, filled in from reference TRBV25-1 and TRBJ2-1, reads EADIYQTPRYLVIGTGKKITLECSQTMGHDKMYWYQQDPGMELHLIHYSYGVNSTEKGDLSSESTVSRIRTEHFPLTLESARPSHTSQYLCASSVYARLAGGYNEQFFGPGTRLTVL.

This clonotype was counted a few times. V gene TRBV29-1 combines with J gene TRBJ2-2; possibly TRBD2 for D (7 bases). Trimming cost V 2 bases and J 4 bases, with 14 bases left between them. The germline V gene encodes CDR1 SQVTM and CDR2 ANQGSEA. There are 15 residues in the CDR3. Written as DNA, the CDR3 is TGCAGCGTTGAACTGGGGGGGCGCGGCACCGGGGAGCTGTTTTTT. It specifies CSVELGGRGTGELFF.

Worth noting for this clonotype: A much larger clone is a single base away; this may be a read error. The rearrangement uses TRBV2 and TRBJ2-4; D could derive from TRBD1 or TRBD2 (5 bases each). Germline V gene sequence: CDR1 SNHLY, CDR2 FYNNEI. This CDR3 comprises 13 residues. CDR3 DNA sequence: TGTGCCAGCAGCGACCGGGGCAAAAGCATTCAGTACTTC. Translation: CASSDRGKSIQYF. The full variable domain, with the rest looked up from reference TRBV2 and TRBJ2-4, is EPEVTQTPSHQVTQMGQEVILRCVPISNHLYFYWYRQILGQKVEFLVSFYNNEISEKSEIFDDQFSVERPDGSNFTLKIRSTKLEDSAMYFCASSDRGKSIQYFGAGTRLSVL.

This clonotype was seen more than once but under ten times. The DNA of the CDR3 is TGCAGCGTTGAATTGAGGGGACCCGATAGGGGCTACACCTTC. Translating it yields CSVELRGPDRGYTF. The chain uses TRBV29-1 and TRBJ1-2; perhaps TRBD1 as D (5 bases). CDR3 size: 14 residues. The germline gives CDR1 SQVTM, CDR2 ANQGSEA. The germline V and J ends were trimmed by 2 bases and 8 bases, with 18 bases remaining between them.